This T cell receptor (beta chain) was profiled in a study of shared clonotypes between healthy human individuals. Across the whole study: CD4 naive and CD4 memory each took three plates per donor, while CD8 naive took two and CD8 memory one. The study, taken as a whole, reports: Naive subsets generally had larger estimated richness than memory subsets. Only blood was sampled, and tissue TCR repertoires likely differ from blood ones. Some clonotypes were shared by all four sorted-subset donors, while others were not shared. The non-shared ones had lower generation probabilities than the shared ones.

Assay: immunoSEQ multiplex PCR; the TCRdb copy retains only in-frame clones and omits some. The repertoire has under 700,000 clones, 90% to 95% of them found once; the top ten carry approximately 0.12%. The junction had 8 bases not matched to a gene; V was cut back by 4 bases and J by 2 bases. Per germline, CDR1 SGHRS and CDR2 YFSETQ. The length of the CDR3 is 16 residues. Regarding this clone: Its target is not known.

As defined, naive CD8 cells were CD45RO-negative and positively selected for CCR7, with terminally differentiated effector memory CD45RA+ cells excluded. The TCR sequence derives from a woman under 40 in good health. What was sequenced was naive CD8+ T cells sorted from blood. The chain combines TRBV5-1 with TRBJ2-5, with 10 bases lining up with TRBD2. CDR3 DNA: TGCGCCAGCAGCAACCCCACTAGCGGGGAACAAGAGACCCAGTACTTC. Translation gives CASSNPTSGEQETQYF.